This T cell receptor (beta chain) originates from a study of blood T cell repertoires in COVID-19. Across the study: Spain, Italy and the United States supplied samples that represented acute and convalescent COVID-19.

Methods used by the authors: Reference gene primer amplification in the assay estimated nucleated cell counts. TCRdb's copy holds only in-frame clones and misses some; the assay was immunoSEQ multiplex PCR. V and J calls plus clone size are reproduced from that table; the DNA served to infer D and trimming. Found here are a few hundred thousand clones, about 85% of them singletons; the top ten hold over 9.5%. CDR3 length equals 16 residues. V lost 2 bases, J lost 3 bases, and 15 bases lay in between. Germline CDR1 reads MNHEY; CDR2 reads SVGAGI. This clonotype originated in a woman aged 18 to 35 who had recovered from COVID-19. Sequenced sample: peripheral blood. The V gene is TRBV6-5, the J gene TRBJ2-3; D is possibly TRBD1 (6 bases). CDR3 DNA sequence: TGTGCCAGCAGTTACAGCAGGGGTGATTTGACAGATACGCAGTATTTT. This codes for CASSYSRGDLTDTQYF.